This is a list of T cell receptor beta chains from one sample in a study of vaccination and CD4 T cells after COVID-19. For these receptors, no antigen is known. TCRdb ran MiXCR on the PCR reads and lists one entry per CDR3 protein. The data hold approximately 11,000 distinct CDR3 sequences, with more than 25% observed a single time. Input material: cultured CD4+ T cells from blood. The origin of the receptors is a human donor with COVID-19. Both conserved end residues are part of each CDR3. The D gene is left open where the match is weak. The size field is filled for only some rows; it gives once, few, many or a size class.

TRBJ1-5 TRBV10-3 . few TGTGCCATCAGTGGACAGGACAATCAGCCCCAGCATTTT CAISGQDNQPQHF
TRBJ1-1 TRBV25-1 . few TGTGCCAGCATCACAGCGAAGGAAGCTTTCTTT CASITAKEAFF
TRBJ2-5 TRBV28 . . TGTGCCAGTCGGAAAACCGGGAGCGCGATAGGGGAGACCCAGTACTTC CASRKTGSAIGETQYF
TRBJ1-2 TRBV11-2 . . TGTGCCAGCAGCTTTGGGGCAGTAGACTTATATGGCTACACCTTC CASSFGAVDLYGYTF
TRBJ1-3 TRBV6-5 . few TGTGCCAGCAGTTACTCAGGGATCTCTGGAAACACCATATATTTT CASSYSGISGNTIYF
TRBJ1-2 TRBV2 . . TGTGCCAGCACTAACTTTGGGACACGCTATGGCTACACCTTC CASTNFGTRYGYTF
TRBJ2-5 TRBV24-1 . . TGTGCCACCAGTCCCGGGACCCAAGAAACCCAGTACTTC CATSPGTQETQYF
TRBJ1-1 TRBV12-3/TRBV12-4 TRBD1 . TGTGCCAGCAGTTTCTATTCGGTCGGACAGGGGGCTTTCTTT CASSFYSVGQGAFF
TRBJ2-3 TRBV11-3 TRBD2 . TGTGCCAGCAGCCCCGGGGGGACCACAGATACGCAGTATTTT CASSPGGTTDTQYF
TRBJ2-7 TRBV6-1 TRBD2 . TGTGCCAGCAGTGCTAGCGGGGCCACCTCGAGGCCTAGCGAGCAGTACTTC CASSASGATSRPSEQYF
TRBJ2-5 TRBV28 . . TGTGCCAGCAGGGCAACACTCCCGCAAGAGACCCAGTACTTC CASRATLPQETQYF
TRBJ1-2 TRBV5-8 . . TGTGCCAGCAGCCTGAACTATGGCTACACCTTC CASSLNYGYTF
TRBJ2-2 TRBV7-9 . few TGTGCCAGCAGCCCCCGGGGGGCGCCGGGGACCGGGGAGCTGTTTTTT CASSPRGAPGTGELFF
TRBJ2-2 TRBV28 . few TGTGCCAGCAGTCTAGACAGCACGTCCGGGGAGCTGTTTTTT CASSLDSTSGELFF
TRBJ2-5 TRBV27 TRBD1 few TGTGCCAGCAGGACGGACAGGGGGGAGGAGACCCAGTACTTC CASRTDRGEETQYF
TRBJ2-6 TRBV18 TRBD1 . TGTGCCAGCTCACCGTTAAAGGGACAGGGGATCTCTGGGGCCAACGTCCTGACTTTC CASSPLKGQGISGANVLTF
TRBJ2-6 TRBV25-1 . few TGTGCCAGCAGCCTAAAGCGTTCTGGGGCCAACGTCCTGACTTTC CASSLKRSGANVLTF
TRBJ1-1 TRBV19 . . TGTGCCAGTAGCCCTTTCAGGGATGGAGCTTTCTTT CASSPFRDGAFF
TRBJ2-2 TRBV7-8 . . TGTGCCAGCAGCGGGGGTAGGACCGGGGAGCTGTTTTTT CASSGGRTGELFF
TRBJ1-1 TRBV7-3 . . TGTGCCAGCAGCCCAACCCCGGGCGTTGAAGCTTTCTTT CASSPTPGVEAFF
TRBJ2-1 TRBV27 TRBD2 . TGTGCCAGCAGTTTACGGCTAGCGGGGGTCAGCTCCTACAATGAGCAGTTTTTC CASSLRLAGVSSYNEQFF
TRBJ2-7 TRBV20-1 . . TGCAGTGCTACCCGGAGGATGGGAGGTTCCTACGAGCAGTACTTC CSATRRMGGSYEQYF
TRBJ2-3 TRBV19 . few TGTGCCAGTAGTACCCCCGGGGCGGGCACAGATACGCAGTATTTT CASSTPGAGTDTQYF
TRBJ1-1 TRBV6-4 . . TGTGCCAGCAGTGTCTCCATGAACACTGAAGCTTTCTTT CASSVSMNTEAFF
TRBJ2-1 TRBV20-1 . . TGCAGTGCTAGCAACCAACACAATGAGCAGTTCTTC CSASNQHNEQFF
TRBJ1-1 TRBV19 . . TGTGCCAGTAGTATGGGTCCGAACACTGAAGCTTTCTTT CASSMGPNTEAFF
TRBJ2-7 TRBV7-2 . . TGTGCCAGCAGCCGAGGGGTCGAACCCCACTACGAGCAGTACTTC CASSRGVEPHYEQYF
TRBJ2-6 TRBV7-2 TRBD1 . TGTGCCAGCAGCACAGGGGGTAACTCTGGGGCCAACGTCCTGACTTTC CASSTGGNSGANVLTF
TRBJ2-7 TRBV6-1 TRBD1 . TGTGCCAGCAGTCCCCCGGGGACAGGGGTCAGGGAGCAGTACTTC CASSPPGTGVREQYF
TRBJ1-1 TRBV5-5 TRBD1 . TGTGCCAGCAGAATCGGGACAGGGTGGATGAACACTGAAGCTTTCTTT CASRIGTGWMNTEAFF
TRBJ1-6 TRBV18 . . TGTGCCAGCTCACCCCAAGAGACCAATTCACCCCTCCACTTT CASSPQETNSPLHF
TRBJ1-5 TRBV29-1 TRBD1 . TGCAGCGTTGAAGGGACAGGGGCTGCTCCCCAGCATTTT CSVEGTGAAPQHF
TRBJ1-5 TRBV20-1 . . TGCAGTGCTAGAGACCCGATTGGTAATCAGCCCCAGCATTTT CSARDPIGNQPQHF
TRBJ1-4 TRBV11-2 . . TGTGCCAGCAGCTTACCTCGGACAGCGGATGTGGAAAAACTGTTTTTT CASSLPRTADVEKLFF
TRBJ2-4 TRBV7-3 . once TGTGCCAGCAGCTTAACGGAGAAAAACATTCAGTACTTC CASSLTEKNIQYF
TRBJ2-6 TRBV19 TRBD1 . TGTGCCAGTAGCCTTACAGGGGGCGACCGCTCTGGGGCCAACGTCCTGACTTTC CASSLTGGDRSGANVLTF
TRBJ2-3 TRBV6-1 . . TGTGCCACCCGCGCGGTGGCGGGGCGTACGCAGTATTTT CATRAVAGRTQYF
TRBJ1-1 TRBV25-1 TRBD1 . TGTGCCAGCAGGGCAGGACAGGGATTGGCTTTCTTT CASRAGQGLAFF
TRBJ1-4 TRBV7-8 . . TGTGCCAGCAGCTTTACAGCAGGGGTGGGGGAAAAACTGTTTTTT CASSFTAGVGEKLFF
TRBJ2-2 TRBV6-1 TRBD2 few TGTGCCAGCAGCGGACTAGCGGGCAACACCGGGGAGCTGTTTTTT CASSGLAGNTGELFF
TRBJ1-2 TRBV25-1 TRBD1 . TGTGCCAGCAGTGAACAGGGCAGGGGGGGCTACACCTTC CASSEQGRGGYTF
TRBJ2-3 TRBV19 TRBD1 . TGTGCCAGTAGTAACGGACAGGGGACAGATACGCAGTATTTT CASSNGQGTDTQYF